These 10 T cell receptor beta chains share one sample of origin, sequenced in a study of T cell repertoires in cytomegalovirus infection. TCRdb used MiXCR to reprocess the reads, holding one entry per CDR3 protein. The profile covers under 600,000 distinct CDR3 sequences, with 16% appearing a single time and 20% to 30% taken by the ten largest. Input material: CD8+ T cells from PBMCs. These TCRs come from a human donor in good health (CMV status not recorded). Some clones in this sample may be carry-over from other donors' samples.

The sample holds a few counts of this clonotype. The CDR3 bases are TGTGCCAGTAGTAACTACCGCCAGAGGAGCTCCTACGAGCAGTACTTC. Translated, it gives CASSNYRQRSSYEQYF. This chain connects TRBV19 to TRBJ2-7, with unresolved D. The ends were cut back, 4 bases at V and 0 bases at J, with 16 bases in the middle. The CDR3 is 16 amino acids. Germline-derived CDR1 and CDR2 are LNHDA and SQIVND (reference sequence).

A few counts support this clonotype. This rearrangement joins TRBV11-2 to TRBJ2-7; TRBD1 agrees at 10 bases. Germline CDR1 reads SGHAT; CDR2 reads FQNNGV. The CDR3 runs to 16 residues. V lost 4 bases and J lost 6; bases outside the gene matches: 12. CDR3 in DNA: TGTGCCAGCAGCTCTCCCCCGGGACAGGGGCTTTTCGAGCAGTACTTC. It specifies CASSSPPGQGLFEQYF.

This clonotype was counted only a few times. This CDR3 reads CASRPLAGGTGELFF. The CDR3 DNA is TGTGCCAGCAGGCCACTAGCGGGAGGTACCGGGGAGCTGTTTTTT. This chain links TRBV6-4 with TRBJ2-2, with 12 positions matching TRBD2. V was clipped by 6 bases and J by 5 bases; unmatched bases: 4. Germline V gene data show CDR1 as MRHNA and CDR2 as SNTAGT. CDR3 length: 15 amino acids.

This clonotype has more than one count but fewer than ten. This sequence joins TRBV11-2 and TRBJ1-2, with D perhaps matching TRBD1 (5 bases). The CDR3 is 16 residues long. Germline assignment: CDR1 SGHAT and CDR2 FQNNGV. Deletions cut 5 bases from V and 3 bases from J, with 19 bases between. The CDR3 DNA reads TGTGCCAGCAGCCAGACCCCAGGGTACAGTGACTATGGCTACACCTTC. Its translation is CASSQTPGYSDYGYTF.

This clonotype has a count of ten or more. The chain combines TRBV7-3 with TRBJ2-1; 8 bases map to TRBD2. Per the germline V gene, CDR1 is SGHTA and CDR2 is FQGTGA. V lost 0 bases and J lost 6; bases outside the gene matches: 4. CDR3 length: 15 amino acids. The CDR3 DNA sequence: TGTGCCAGCAGCTTAACCCAAGGGACTAGCAATGAGCAGTTCTTC. This translates into CASSLTQGTSNEQFF.

Remarks on this clonotype: A read error may produce the germline difference seen at one junction end. The genes are TRBV2 and TRBJ2-5, with TRBD2 matching over 15 bases. The length of the CDR3 is 16 residues. CDR1 SNHLY and CDR2 FYNNEI come from the germline V gene. The CDR3 is CASSEGTSGRGESQHF. The CDR3 DNA is TGTGCCAGCAGTGAAGGGACTAGCGGGAGGGGGGAGTCCCAGCACTTC.

This clonotype was observed many times. The chain joins TRBV7-8 to TRBJ2-3; TRBD2 matches at 11 bases. The CDR3 covers 16 residues. The V segment lost 1 base and the J segment 8 bases; nucleotides outside the gene matches: 8. Germline V gene lookup returns CDR1 SGHVS and CDR2 FQNEAQ. CDR3: CASSLELAGAHGTQYF. In DNA form, the CDR3 reads TGTGCCAGCAGCTTAGAACTAGCGGGGGCCCATGGTACGCAGTATTTT. Full variable domain (outside the CDR3, taken from reference TRBV7-8 and TRBJ2-3): GAGVSQSPRYKVAKRGQDVALRCDPISGHVSLFWYQQALGQGPEFLTYFQNEAQLDKSGLPSDRFFAERPEGSVSTLKIQRTQQEDSAVYLCASSLELAGAHGTQYFGPGTRLTVL.

In this sample, this clonotype turned up once. V and J are TRBV5-4 and TRBJ1-1; no clear D. This CDR3 contains 11 residues. From germline, CDR1 is SGHNT and CDR2 YYREEE (reference sequence). V lost 2 bases and J 6 bases, leaving 5 bases between the germline ends. The CDR3 is CASSFNSEAFF. In nucleotides, the CDR3 is TGTGCCAGCAGCTTTAATTCTGAAGCTTTCTTT.

A few counts support this clonotype. The CDR3 coding sequence is TGTGCCACCACCAGGACAGGGGGAGGCAATCAGCCCCAGCATTTT. Its protein product is CATTRTGGGNQPQHF. This chain joins TRBV24-1 and TRBJ1-5; 10 nucleotides align to TRBD1. The CDR3 is 15 amino acids. J lost 2 bases, V lost 8 bases, and 5 bases had no gene match. Germline lookup yields CDR1 KGHDR and CDR2 SFDVKD.

Regarding this clonotype: It may be a read error: a sequence one base away is much more abundant. This chain joins TRBV28 and TRBJ2-2; perhaps TRBD1 as D (5 bases). The CDR3 spans 16 residues. Germline CDR1 MDHEN, CDR2 SYDVKM. The CDR3 nucleotides are TGTGCCAGCAGACCTACAGGTCAGGCGAAAACCGGGGAGCTGTTTTTT. Translated, it gives CASRPTGQAKTGELFF.